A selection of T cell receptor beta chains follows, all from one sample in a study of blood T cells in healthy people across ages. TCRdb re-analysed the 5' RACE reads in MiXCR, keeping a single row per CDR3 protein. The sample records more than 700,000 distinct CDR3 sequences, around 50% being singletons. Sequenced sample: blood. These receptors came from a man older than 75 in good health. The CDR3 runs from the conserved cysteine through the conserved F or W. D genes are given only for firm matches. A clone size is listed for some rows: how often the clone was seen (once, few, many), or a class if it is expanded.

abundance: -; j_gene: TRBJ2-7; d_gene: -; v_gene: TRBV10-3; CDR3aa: CAMGGAEAYEQYF; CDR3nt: TGTGCCATGGGCGGGGCAGAAGCCTACGAGCAGTACTTC
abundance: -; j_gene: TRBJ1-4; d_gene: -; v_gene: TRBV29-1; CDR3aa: CSVEEGGNEKLFF; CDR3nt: TGCAGCGTTGAGGAGGGCGGTAATGAAAAACTGTTTTTT
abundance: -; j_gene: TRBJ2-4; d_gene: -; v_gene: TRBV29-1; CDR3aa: CSVPSGAGQHEQYF; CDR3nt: TGCAGCGTCCCCTCAGGGGCCGGACAGCATGAGCAGTACTTC
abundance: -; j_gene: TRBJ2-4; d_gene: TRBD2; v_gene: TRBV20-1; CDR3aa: CSARSTSGRVQYF; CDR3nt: TGCAGTGCTAGATCGACTAGCGGGAGGGTGCAGTACTTC
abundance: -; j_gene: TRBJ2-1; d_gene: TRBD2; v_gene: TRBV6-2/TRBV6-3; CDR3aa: CANSKREGQGEQFF; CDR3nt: TGTGCCAACTCGAAGCGGGAGGGCCAGGGTGAGCAGTTCTTC
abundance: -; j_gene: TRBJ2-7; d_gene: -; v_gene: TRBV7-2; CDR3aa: CASSLAYSSPFYEQYF; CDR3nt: TGTGCCAGCAGCCTGGCGTATTCTAGCCCCTTTTACGAGCAGTACTTC
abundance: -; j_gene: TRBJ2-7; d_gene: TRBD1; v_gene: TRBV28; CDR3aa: CASSWTGALYEQYF; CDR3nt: TGTGCCAGCAGCTGGACAGGGGCCCTCTACGAGCAGTACTTC
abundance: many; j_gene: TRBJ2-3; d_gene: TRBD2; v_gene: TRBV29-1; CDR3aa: CSVGGLAGDTQYF; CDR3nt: TGCAGCGTTGGAGGACTAGCGGGAGATACGCAGTATTTT
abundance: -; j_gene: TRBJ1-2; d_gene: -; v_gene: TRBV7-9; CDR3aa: CASSLVSDSLYGYTF; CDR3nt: TGTGCCAGCAGCTTAGTTTCGGACAGTCTCTATGGCTACACCTTC
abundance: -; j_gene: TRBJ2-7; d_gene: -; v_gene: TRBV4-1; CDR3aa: CASSQAEGQGYEQYF; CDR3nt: TGCGCCAGCAGCCAAGCTGAGGGGCAAGGGTACGAGCAGTACTTC
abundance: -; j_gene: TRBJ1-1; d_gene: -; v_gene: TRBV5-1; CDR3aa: CASSLPGATEAFF; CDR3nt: TGCGCCAGCAGCCTCCCGGGGGCCACTGAAGCTTTCTTT
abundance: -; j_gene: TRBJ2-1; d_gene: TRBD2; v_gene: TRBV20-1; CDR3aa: CSAPGHSGSEQFF; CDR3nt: TGCAGTGCTCCCGGACATAGCGGGAGTGAGCAGTTCTTC
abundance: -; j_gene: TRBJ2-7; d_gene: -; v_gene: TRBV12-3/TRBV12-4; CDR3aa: CASSFGPEQYF; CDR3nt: TGTGCCAGCTCCTTCGGGCCCGAGCAGTACTTC
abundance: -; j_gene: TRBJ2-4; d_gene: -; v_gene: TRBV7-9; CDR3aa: CASSLAGSLAKNIQYF; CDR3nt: TGTGCCAGCAGCTTAGCGGGATCATTAGCCAAAAACATTCAGTACTTC
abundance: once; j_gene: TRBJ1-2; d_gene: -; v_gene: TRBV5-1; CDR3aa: CASSPGDSVFSYGYTF; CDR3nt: TGCGCCAGCAGCCCGGGAGACAGCGTCTTTTCTTATGGCTACACCTTC
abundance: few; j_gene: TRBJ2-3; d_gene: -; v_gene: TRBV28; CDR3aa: CASSLPDTQYF; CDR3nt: TGTGCCAGCAGTTTACCAGATACGCAGTATTTT
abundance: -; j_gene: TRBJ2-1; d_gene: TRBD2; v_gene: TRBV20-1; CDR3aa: CSARGGTSGIEQFF; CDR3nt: TGCAGTGCTAGAGGAGGGACTAGCGGGATTGAGCAGTTCTTC
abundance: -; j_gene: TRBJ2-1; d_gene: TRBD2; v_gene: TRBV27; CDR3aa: CASSLSLRIAGTYNEQFF; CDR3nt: TGTGCCAGCAGTTTATCCCTTAGGATAGCGGGAACCTACAATGAGCAGTTCTTC
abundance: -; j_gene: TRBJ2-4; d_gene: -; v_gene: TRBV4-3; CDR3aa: CASSQDLGGAVWNEQYF; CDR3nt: TGCGCCAGCAGCCAAGACTTGGGGGGAGCCGTTTGGAATGAGCAGTACTTC
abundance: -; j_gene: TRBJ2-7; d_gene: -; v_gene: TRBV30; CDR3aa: CAWSTAPFYEQYF; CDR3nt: TGTGCCTGGAGCACAGCCCCCTTCTACGAGCAGTACTTC
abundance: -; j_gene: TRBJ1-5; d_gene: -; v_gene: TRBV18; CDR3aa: CASSPSGGDQPQHF; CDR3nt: TGTGCCAGCTCACCGTCCGGAGGGGATCAGCCCCAGCATTTT
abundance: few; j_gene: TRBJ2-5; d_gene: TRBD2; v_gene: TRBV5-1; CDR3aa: CASSLVSSGQETQYF; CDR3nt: TGCGCCAGCAGCTTGGTATCTAGCGGGCAAGAGACCCAGTACTTC
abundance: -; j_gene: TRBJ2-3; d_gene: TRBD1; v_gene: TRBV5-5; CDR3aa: CASSTGQGHVTQYF; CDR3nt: TGTGCCAGCAGCACGGGACAGGGCCACGTTACGCAGTATTTT
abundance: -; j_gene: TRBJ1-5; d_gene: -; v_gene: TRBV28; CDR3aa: CASSRRATHQPQHF; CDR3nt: TGTGCCAGCAGTCGACGGGCGACCCATCAGCCCCAGCATTTT
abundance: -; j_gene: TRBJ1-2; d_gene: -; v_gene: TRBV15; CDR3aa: CATSRAVSAYGYTF; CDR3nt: TGTGCCACCAGCAGAGCGGTTTCGGCCTATGGCTACACCTTC
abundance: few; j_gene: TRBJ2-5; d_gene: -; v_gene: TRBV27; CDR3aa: CASSPWGAIQETQYF; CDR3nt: TGTGCCAGCAGTCCCTGGGGGGCAATCCAAGAGACCCAGTACTTC
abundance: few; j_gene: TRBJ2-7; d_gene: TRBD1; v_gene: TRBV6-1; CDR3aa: CASSLPGQAPYEQYF; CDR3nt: TGTGCCAGCAGTTTACCGGGACAGGCGCCCTACGAGCAGTACTTC
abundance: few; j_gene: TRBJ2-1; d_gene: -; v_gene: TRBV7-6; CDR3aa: CASSLGALRGSYNEQFF; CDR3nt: TGTGCCAGCAGCTTAGGAGCATTACGTGGATCCTACAATGAGCAGTTCTTC
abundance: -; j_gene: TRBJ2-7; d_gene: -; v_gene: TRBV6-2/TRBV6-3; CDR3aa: CASSEPPGLSSYNEQYF; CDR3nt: TGTGCCAGCAGCGAGCCCCCCGGACTAAGCTCCTACAATGAGCAGTACTTC
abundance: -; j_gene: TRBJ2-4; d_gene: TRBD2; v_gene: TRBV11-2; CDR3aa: CASSTRNSPGTPGGYIQYF; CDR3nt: TGTGCCAGCAGCACAAGAAATTCCCCCGGGACGCCGGGGGGATACATTCAGTACTTC
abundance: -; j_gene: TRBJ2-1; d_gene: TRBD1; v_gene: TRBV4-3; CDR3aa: CASSQDRPNEQFF; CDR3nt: TGCGCCAGCAGCCAGGACAGGCCTAATGAGCAGTTCTTC
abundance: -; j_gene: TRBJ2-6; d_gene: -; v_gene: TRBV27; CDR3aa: CASSFGGSSGANVLTF; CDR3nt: TGTGCCAGCAGTTTTGGGGGGAGCTCTGGGGCCAACGTCCTGACTTTC
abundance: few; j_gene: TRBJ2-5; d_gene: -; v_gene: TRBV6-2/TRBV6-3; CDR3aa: CASSYSGQATETQYF; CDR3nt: TGTGCCAGCAGTTACTCGGGTCAAGCCACAGAGACCCAGTACTTC
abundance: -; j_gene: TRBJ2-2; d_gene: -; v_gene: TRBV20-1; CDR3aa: CSARGTEGTGELFF; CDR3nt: TGCAGTGCTAGAGGGACAGAAGGCACCGGGGAGCTGTTTTTT
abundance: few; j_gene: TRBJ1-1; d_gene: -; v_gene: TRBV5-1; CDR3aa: CASSLLSGGEAFF; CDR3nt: TGCGCCAGCAGCTTGCTGTCAGGCGGAGAAGCTTTCTTT
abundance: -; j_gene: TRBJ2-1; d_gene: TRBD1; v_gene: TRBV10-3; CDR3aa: CAISSPRDRGTYEQFF; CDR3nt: TGTGCCATCAGTAGCCCCCGGGACAGGGGGACCTACGAGCAGTTCTTC
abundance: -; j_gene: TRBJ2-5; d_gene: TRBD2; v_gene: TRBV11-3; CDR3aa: CASSLVLAGAQETQYF; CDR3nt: TGTGCCAGCAGCTTAGTACTAGCGGGGGCCCAAGAGACCCAGTACTTC
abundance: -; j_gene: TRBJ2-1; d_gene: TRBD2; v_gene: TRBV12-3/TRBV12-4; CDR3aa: CASSWGTSGYNEQFF; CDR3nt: TGTGCCAGCAGTTGGGGGACTAGCGGATACAATGAGCAGTTCTTC
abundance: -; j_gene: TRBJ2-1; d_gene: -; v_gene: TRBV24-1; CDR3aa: CATSDFGSAYNEQFF; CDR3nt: TGTGCCACCAGTGATTTTGGTAGCGCTTACAATGAGCAGTTCTTC
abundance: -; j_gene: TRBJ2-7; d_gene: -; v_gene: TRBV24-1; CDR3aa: CATSGVRSYEQYF; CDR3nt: TGTGCCACCAGTGGGGTTCGCTCCTACGAGCAGTACTTC
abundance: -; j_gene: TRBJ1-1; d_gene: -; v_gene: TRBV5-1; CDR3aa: CASSLEGVGEAFF; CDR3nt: TGCGCCAGCAGCCTGGAGGGTGTTGGTGAAGCTTTCTTT
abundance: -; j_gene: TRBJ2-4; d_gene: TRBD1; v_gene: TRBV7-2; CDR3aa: CASSADRAPKNIQYF; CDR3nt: TGTGCCAGCAGCGCTGACAGGGCACCCAAAAACATTCAGTACTTC
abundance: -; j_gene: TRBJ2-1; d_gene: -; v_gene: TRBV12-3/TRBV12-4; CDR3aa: CASSLGALAQETQFF; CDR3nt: TGTGCCAGCAGTTTAGGTGCACTTGCCCAAGAGACCCAGTTCTTC
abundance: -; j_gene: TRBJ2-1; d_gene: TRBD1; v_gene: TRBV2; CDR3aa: CASTKGQGTYNEQFF; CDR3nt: TGTGCCAGCACTAAGGGACAGGGGACCTACAATGAGCAGTTCTTC
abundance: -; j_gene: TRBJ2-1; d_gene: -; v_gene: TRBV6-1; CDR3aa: CASSRTGRNSNEQFF; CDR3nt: TGTGCCAGCAGTAGGACGGGACGAAACTCCAATGAGCAGTTCTTC
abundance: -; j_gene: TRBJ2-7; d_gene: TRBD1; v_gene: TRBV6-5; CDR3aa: CASSRIGDRSYEQYF; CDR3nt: TGTGCCAGCAGTAGAATTGGGGACAGGTCCTACGAGCAGTACTTC
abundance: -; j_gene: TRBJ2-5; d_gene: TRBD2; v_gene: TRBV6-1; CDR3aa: CASGLAGGRVQETQYF; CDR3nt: TGTGCCAGCGGACTAGCGGGAGGACGGGTCCAAGAGACCCAGTACTTC
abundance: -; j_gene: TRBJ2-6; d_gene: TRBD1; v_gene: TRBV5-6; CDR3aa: CTSSQTGSGANVLTF; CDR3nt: TGTACCAGCAGCCAGACAGGGTCTGGGGCCAACGTCCTGACTTTC
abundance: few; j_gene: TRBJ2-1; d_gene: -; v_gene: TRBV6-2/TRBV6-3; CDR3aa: CASSSVGTKQFF; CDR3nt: TGTGCCAGCAGTTCAGTCGGGACGAAGCAGTTCTTC
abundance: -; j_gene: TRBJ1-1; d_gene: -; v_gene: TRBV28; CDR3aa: CASRLYSEAFF; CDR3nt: TGTGCCAGCAGATTATACAGTGAAGCTTTCTTT
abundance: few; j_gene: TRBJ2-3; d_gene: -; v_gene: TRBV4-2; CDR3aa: CASSQERRITDTQYF; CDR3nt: TGTGCCAGCAGCCAAGAACGCCGGATCACAGATACGCAGTATTTT
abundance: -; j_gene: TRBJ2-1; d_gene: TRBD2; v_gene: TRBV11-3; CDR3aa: CASSLGRGGRGHEQFF; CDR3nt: TGTGCCAGCAGCCTGGGTCGGGGCGGGAGAGGCCATGAGCAGTTCTTC
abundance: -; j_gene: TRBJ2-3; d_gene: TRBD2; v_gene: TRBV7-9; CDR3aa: CASGREAPDTQYF; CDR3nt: TGTGCCAGCGGACGGGAGGCCCCCGATACGCAGTATTTT
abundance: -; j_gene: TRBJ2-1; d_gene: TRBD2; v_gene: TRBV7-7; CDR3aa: CASSLGVWRENNEQFF; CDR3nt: TGTGCCAGCAGCTTAGGGGTTTGGCGGGAGAACAATGAGCAGTTCTTC